Following are 24 T cell receptor beta chains from one sample sequenced in a study of T cell responses to AZD1222 COVID-19 vaccine (dated by TCRdb to the early 2020s). Interpreted using the paper, the time point label stands for: about 28 days (+/-7) after the second vaccine dose. Taken with the paper, the label for treatment or condition translates to: meningococcal conjugate vaccine given as trial control. Preparation of the library involved the immunoSEQ multiplex PCR assay. The source is immuneACCESS, and TCRdb retained only in-frame sequences with V and J called. Part of the clones is not carried over; for the studies checked, unresolved V genes explain less than half of this, and the remainder is unexplained. In all, the sample holds some 150,000 clones, and 85% to 90% of those were seen once. Roughly 4% of the sample goes to the ten largest clones. Specimen: peripheral blood, collected 28 days after the second dose of the MenACWY control vaccine. The receptors stem from an adult who received the MenACWY meningococcal vaccine as a control.

This clone was seen a single time. The chain has TRBV5-4 and TRBJ2-3, with D possibly matching TRBD2 (5 bases). V was cut by 3 bases and J by 4 bases, with 18 bases left in between. The germline V gene has CDR1 SGHNT and CDR2 YYREEE (reference sequence). The CDR3 runs 16 residues. For the CDR3, the DNA is TGTGCCAGCAGCTCAAAACCAGGACTTACCTCAGATACGCAGTATTTT. Translation gives CASSSKPGLTSDTQYF.

The V gene is TRBV18, the J gene TRBJ1-2; a possible D gene is TRBD1 (6 bases). Germline V gene lookup returns CDR1 KGHSH and CDR2 LQKENI. The CDR3 has 14 amino acids. V lost 2 bases and J 4 bases, leaving 11 bases between the germline ends. CDR3 DNA: TGTGCCAGCTCACCAAACAGGGACGTCTATGGCTACACCTTC. Protein sequence: CASSPNRDVYGYTF.

A single count supports this clone. The chain has TRBV9 and TRBJ1-2, with 7 positions matching TRBD1. With 2 bases clipped from V and 8 bases from J, the junction kept 6 bases outside the gene matches. Germline CDR1 reads SGDLS; CDR2 reads YYNGEE. The CDR3 sequence is 13 residues long. CDR3 nucleotide sequence: TGTGCCAGCAGCGTTGAAACAGGGGACGGCTACACCTTC. Encoded protein: CASSVETGDGYTF. Full variable domain (remainder filled in from reference TRBV9 and TRBJ1-2): DSGVTQTPKHLITATGQRVTLRCSPRSGDLSVYWYQQSLDQGLQFLIQYYNGEERAKGNILERFSAQQFPDLHSELNLSSLELGDSALYFCASSVETGDGYTFGSGTRLTVV.

Written as DNA, the CDR3 is TGTGCCAGCAGCTTAATCGGGCCAACTGGAAACACCATATATTTT. This sequence encodes CASSLIGPTGNTIYF. The rearrangement links TRBV7-9 to TRBJ1-3; no clear D. V shed 2 bases and J shed 2 bases, with 10 bases lying between them. The CDR3 is 15 residues long. The V gene's germline CDR1 is SEHNR and CDR2 FQNEAQ (reference sequence).

This clone has just one count. The chain couples TRBV10-3 to TRBJ1-5; D call uncertain. Deletions cut 1 base from V and 7 bases from J, with 5 bases between. This CDR3 comprises 12 residues. CDR1 and CDR2 (germline): ENHRY, SYGVKD. The CDR3 DNA reads TGTGCCATCAGTGAGTTAGGACAGCCCCAGCATTTT. Protein product: CAISELGQPQHF.

The rearrangement links TRBV12-3 or TRBV12-4 to TRBJ1-2; 9 nucleotides match TRBD1. CDR3 length: 12 amino acids. V was pared by 3 bases and J by 7 bases, with 0 bases of the junction left unmatched. In DNA, the CDR3 is TGTGCCAGCAGTTTGGACAGGGGTGGCTACACCTTC. Its translation is CASSLDRGGYTF.

The V gene is TRBV5-6, the J gene TRBJ2-7; 7 bases map to TRBD1. The CDR3 is 14 residues long. Germline CDR1 reads SGHDT; CDR2 reads YYEEEE. Trimming took 4 bases from V and 1 from J; bases not matched to a gene: 5. CDR3 region: CASSRGQPSYEQYF. DNA of the CDR3: TGTGCCAGCAGCAGGGGACAGCCATCCTACGAGCAGTACTTC. Using reference TRBV5-6 and TRBJ2-7 for the parts outside the CDR3, the full variable domain is DAGVTQSPTHLIKTRGQQVTLRCSPKSGHDTVSWYQQALGQGPQFIFQYYEEEERQRGNFPDRFSGHQFPNYSSELNVNALLLGDSALYLCASSRGQPSYEQYFGPGTRLTVT.

J is TRBJ2-7 and V is TRBV6-5, with 14 bases fitting TRBD2. The CDR3 runs to 15 residues. Germline V gives CDR1 MNHEY, CDR2 SVGAGI. Losses at the gene ends were 8 bases for V and 0 bases for J; bases not matched to a gene: 3. The CDR3 DNA sequence: TGTGCCAGCGGGACTAGCGGGGGTAGCTCCTACGAGCAGTACTTC. Translation gives CASGTSGGSSYEQYF.

J is TRBJ2-1 and V is TRBV30; D is unresolved. This CDR3 region has 11 residues. V lost 1 base, J lost 4 bases, and 2 bases lay in between. Per the germline V gene, CDR1 is GTSNPN and CDR2 is SVGIG (reference sequence). This CDR3 reads CAWSAYNEQFF. The CDR3 coding sequence is TGTGCCTGGAGTGCATACAATGAGCAGTTCTTC.

The chain joins TRBV6-5 to TRBJ1-6; D uncertain. From germline, CDR1 is MNHEY and CDR2 SVGAGI. The V end lost 6 bases, the J end lost 7 bases, and 7 bases lay between the germline ends. The CDR3 is made up of 12 amino acids. Here the CDR3 DNA reads TGTGCCAGCAGCGCAGAGAATTCACCCCTCCACTTT. As protein: CASSAENSPLHF.

The rearrangement uses TRBV11-2 and TRBJ2-7; 7 positions agree with TRBD1. V lost 7 bases and J lost 3; bases outside the gene matches: 6. Germline V lookup: CDR1 SGHAT, CDR2 FQNNGV. The CDR3 consists of 13 residues. In nucleotides, the CDR3 is TGTGCCAGCAAGAAGACAGGGAGCTACGAGCAGTACTTC. Its protein product is CASKKTGSYEQYF.

This clone was seen once. The chain carries TRBV5-1 and TRBJ2-5; no reliable D call. V was clipped by 2 bases and J by 8 bases, with 16 bases between them. Germline CDR1 reads SGHRS; CDR2 reads YFSETQ. CDR3 length equals 14 residues. The CDR3 protein is CASSFSAEDTTQYF. CDR3 nucleotide sequence: TGCGCCAGCAGCTTTTCGGCGGAAGATACAACCCAGTACTTC.

The chain couples TRBV7-2 to TRBJ1-2; the D gene is possibly TRBD1 (6 bases). CDR1 SGHTA and CDR2 FQGNSA come from the germline V gene. CDR3 size: 13 residues. With 5 bases removed from V and 8 bases from J, the gap between germline ends came to 15 bases. The CDR3 DNA reads TGTGCCAGCAGCACCCCAGGGGCGCGCGGCTACACCTTC. Protein product: CASSTPGARGYTF.

The chain is built from TRBV11-1 and TRBJ2-3; D tentatively reads TRBD1 or TRBD2 (5 bases each). Trimming left V 4 bases short and J 1 base short, with 15 bases between. The CDR3 extends over 16 amino acids. Germline values: CDR1 SGHAT, CDR2 FQDESV (reference sequence). The CDR3 sequence is CASSSNRDGGTDTQYF. CDR3 sequence (DNA): TGTGCCAGCAGCTCGAACCGGGACGGGGGCACAGATACGCAGTATTTT. Variable domain in full (rest from reference TRBV11-1 and TRBJ2-3): EAEVAQSPRYKITEKSQAVAFWCDPISGHATLYWYRQILGQGPELLVQFQDESVVDDSQLPKDRFSAERLKGVDSTLKIQPAELGDSAMYLCASSSNRDGGTDTQYFGPGTRLTVL.

This sequence joins TRBV9 and TRBJ1-6, with a possible D match to TRBD1 (5 bases). Germline CDR1 reads SGDLS; CDR2 reads YYNGEE. V lost 7 bases and J lost 2, with 13 bases in between. CDR3 length: 15 amino acids. Here the CDR3 reads CASGGGAAYNSPLHF. The CDR3 coding sequence is TGTGCCAGCGGGGGGGGAGCGGCCTATAATTCACCCCTCCACTTT.

This chain joins TRBV19 and TRBJ1-5; D unresolved. V gave up 5 bases and J gave up 0 bases, with 14 bases separating them. This CDR3 has 16 residues. CDR1 is LNHDA and CDR2 is SQIVND in the germline V gene (reference sequence). CDR3 nucleotides: TGTGCCAGTAGTCCAGGACGGTTTTATAGCAATCAGCCCCAGCATTTT. Protein: CASSPGRFYSNQPQHF.

CDR3: CASSLRIETNEKLFF. In DNA form, the CDR3 reads TGTGCCAGCAGTTTAAGGATTGAAACTAATGAAAAACTGTTTTTT. The chain is built from TRBV28 and TRBJ1-4; no clear D. The V end was cut by 2 bases, the J end by 1 base, with 8 bases between. The CDR3 has 15 amino acids. Germline V lookup: CDR1 MDHEN, CDR2 SYDVKM.

The gene calls are TRBV27 and TRBJ2-2, with a weak D call TRBD2 (6 bases). V lost 8 bases to trimming and J lost 5 bases, with 24 bases between them. Looked up from germline, CDR1 is MNHEY and CDR2 is SMNVEV (reference sequence). The CDR3 covers 17 residues. CDR3 loop: CASALGGPTGGTGELFF. The CDR3 DNA sequence: TGTGCCAGCGCCCTCGGAGGCCCGACCGGGGGAACCGGGGAGCTGTTTTTT.

The chain combines TRBV10-3 with TRBJ1-1; D remains unclear. Germline CDR1 is ENHRY and CDR2 is SYGVKD. This CDR3 has 13 amino acids. V was pared by 3 bases and J by 1 base, with 6 bases between. CDR3 region: CAISDATNTEAFF. CDR3 bases: TGTGCCATCAGTGATGCCACGAACACTGAAGCTTTCTTT.

This clone was recorded only once. V and J are TRBV18 and TRBJ2-5; D not resolved. This CDR3 has 12 residues. V lost 4 bases to trimming and J lost 5 bases, with 8 bases between them. Germline V gene data show CDR1 as KGHSH and CDR2 as LQKENI. This CDR3 is CASSQQRETQYF. DNA of the CDR3: TGTGCCAGCTCACAGCAGAGGGAGACCCAGTACTTC. The full variable domain, with the rest looked up from reference TRBV18 and TRBJ2-5, is NAGVMQNPRHLVRRRGQEARLRCSPMKGHSHVYWYRQLPEEGLKFMVYLQKENIIDESGMPKERFSAEFPKEGPSILRIQQVVRGDSAAYFCASSQQRETQYFGPGTRLLVL.

This clone occurred once. CDR3 coding DNA: TGTGCCAGCAGGGCTATAGCGGGCGGAGGGTACAATGAGCAGTTCTTC. Its translation is CASRAIAGGGYNEQFF. This sequence joins TRBV2 and TRBJ2-1; 7 positions agree with TRBD2. The ends lost 6 bases at V and 4 bases at J; junction bases unmatched: 12. The CDR3 has 16 amino acids. Germline V gene sequence: CDR1 SNHLY, CDR2 FYNNEI.

The chain couples TRBV28 to TRBJ1-5; TRBD1 might be the D (6 bases). This CDR3 comprises 14 residues. The V end lost 2 bases, the J end lost 6 bases, and 11 bases lay between the germline ends. The germline V gene has CDR1 MDHEN and CDR2 SYDVKM. Here the CDR3 reads CASSLGGDSQPQHF. CDR3 bases: TGTGCCAGCAGTTTAGGGGGCGACTCTCAGCCCCAGCATTTT.

The chain has TRBV19 and TRBJ1-1; 8 nucleotides agree with TRBD1. The germline gives CDR1 LNHDA, CDR2 SQIVND (reference sequence). The CDR3 contains 16 residues. Trimming at V came to 4 bases and at J to 8 bases, leaving 15 bases not matched to a gene. CDR3 sequence reads: CASSSRTGHLPYEAFF. The CDR3 nucleotides are TGTGCCAGTAGTAGTAGGACAGGGCATCTACCTTACGAAGCTTTCTTT.

J is TRBJ1-5 and V is TRBV28, with D perhaps matching TRBD1 (5 bases). This CDR3 is 12 amino acids long. Trimming took off 9 bases at V and 4 bases at J, with 10 bases between the two ends. Germline assignment: CDR1 MDHEN and CDR2 SYDVKM. The CDR3 is CASYQGNQPQHF. CDR3 nucleotides: TGTGCCAGTTATCAGGGTAATCAGCCCCAGCATTTT.